Listed here is a single T cell receptor (beta chain). J gave up 7 bases and V 1 base, and 2 bases lay outside the gene matches. CDR3 length: 13 amino acids. Germline loops: CDR1 MNHEY, CDR2 SVGEGT. This sample was included in a study of blood T cell repertoires in COVID-19. Study in general: Sites in the United States, Italy and Spain provided acute and convalescent COVID-19 samples. Sample material is recorded as cDNA or gDNA derived from T cells, B-cell-depleted T cells, or PBMCs.

The method was immunoSEQ multiplex PCR; TCRdb's version includes in-frame clones alone and lacks a portion of them. This table holds tens of thousands of clones, approximately 80% found once. The clonotype comes from a woman aged 80 or over with active or convalescent COVID-19. This sequence joins TRBV6-2 or TRBV6-3 and TRBJ2-7; 9 positions agree with TRBD2. What was sequenced was peripheral blood. CDR3 DNA sequence: TGTGCCAGCAGTTACTATAGCGGGAGAGAGCAGTACTTC. This codes for CASSYYSGREQYF.